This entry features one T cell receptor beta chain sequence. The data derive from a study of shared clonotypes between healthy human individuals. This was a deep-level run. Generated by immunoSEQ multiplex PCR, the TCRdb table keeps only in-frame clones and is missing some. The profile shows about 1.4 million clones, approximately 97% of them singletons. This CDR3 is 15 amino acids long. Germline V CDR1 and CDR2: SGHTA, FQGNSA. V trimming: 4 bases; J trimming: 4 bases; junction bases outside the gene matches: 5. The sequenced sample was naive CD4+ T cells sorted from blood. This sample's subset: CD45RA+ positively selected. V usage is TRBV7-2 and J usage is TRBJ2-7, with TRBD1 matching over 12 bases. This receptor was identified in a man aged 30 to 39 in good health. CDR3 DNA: TGTGCCAGCAGCTCGCGGGACAGGGGGCCGTACGAGCAGTACTTC. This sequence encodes CASSSRDRGPYEQYF.